This T cell receptor (beta chain) came from a study of PD-L1 blockade in urothelial cancer. At the level of the study: T cells numbered a median of around 140,000 in the blood samples.

Stated time point: pretreatment peripheral blood. The patients' disease, urothelial carcinoma, was locally advanced or metastatic. The CDR3 has 12 residues. The germline gives CDR1 MNHEY, CDR2 SVGAGI. Between the trimmed V and J ends, which lost 7 bases and 7 bases, there was a span of 14 bases. TCR analog templates of synthetic origin were spiked into each PCR. TCRdb's copy holds only in-frame clones and misses some; the assay was immunoSEQ multiplex PCR. This sample yields about 38,000 clones, of which approximately 80% are seen a single time; nearly 15% belongs to the top ten. Notes on this clone: Its antigen remains unidentified.

Study results and limitations: The study found that durable-benefit patients expanded tumor-associated blood clones more at 3 weeks.

V gene TRBV6-5 combines with J gene TRBJ2-7; tentative D call: TRBD2 (5 bases). This receptor was obtained from a man at least 80 years old with urothelial cancer. The sequencing here drew on PBMCs, taken around atezolizumab (anti-PD-L1) treatment. CDR3 bases: TGTGCCAGCACCTCCGTCCGAGGGGAGCAGTACTTC. Translation gives CASTSVRGEQYF.